Detailed here is one T cell receptor (beta chain). The target antigen is unknown. For repertoire sequencing, the TCR beta CDR3 regions were amplified from RNA transcripts. After a first-round RT-PCR with HTBI primers, a second-round multiplex PCR was run. TCRdb redid the calling of the multiplex PCR reads with MiXCR, one entry per CDR3 protein. The top ten hold around 10% of the sample, which has 900,000 to 1,200,000 distinct CDR3 sequences, less than 45% seen once. The data were taken from a study of Graves' ophthalmopathy and Graves' hyperthyroidism. Overall study results and limits: Blood shared most expanded thyroid clonotypes above 0.001 frequency.

Other autoimmune disease, uncontrolled infection, pregnancy and lactation led to exclusion. This receptor was obtained from an adult man with Graves' hyperthyroidism. Sequenced: peripheral blood or thyroid tissue (not recorded which).

CDR3 nucleotides: TGCAGTGCTAGTCTACAGGGTTCCTACGAGCAGTACTTC. Protein sequence: CSASLQGSYEQYF. This chain uses TRBV20-1 with TRBJ2-7, with a tentative D call TRBD1 (6 bases). Trimming shortened V by 3 bases and J by 1 base, and 10 bases separated the two germline ends. CDR1 and CDR2 (germline): DFQATT, SNEGSKA (reference sequence). There are 13 residues in the CDR3.